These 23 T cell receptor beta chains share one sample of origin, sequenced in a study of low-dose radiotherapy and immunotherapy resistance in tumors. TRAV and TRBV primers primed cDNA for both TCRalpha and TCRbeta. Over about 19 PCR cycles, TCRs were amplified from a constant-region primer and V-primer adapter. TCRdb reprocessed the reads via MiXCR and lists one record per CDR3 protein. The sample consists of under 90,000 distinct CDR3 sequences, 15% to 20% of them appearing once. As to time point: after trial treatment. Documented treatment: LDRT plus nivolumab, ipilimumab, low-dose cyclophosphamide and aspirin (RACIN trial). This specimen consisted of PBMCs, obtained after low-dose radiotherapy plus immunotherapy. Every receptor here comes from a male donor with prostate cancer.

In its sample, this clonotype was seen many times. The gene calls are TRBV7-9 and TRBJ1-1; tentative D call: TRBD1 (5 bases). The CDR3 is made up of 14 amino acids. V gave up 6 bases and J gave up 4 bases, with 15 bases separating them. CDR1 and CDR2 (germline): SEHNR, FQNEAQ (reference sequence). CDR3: CASSLGAGGTEAFF. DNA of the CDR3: TGTGCCAGCAGTCTAGGAGCCGGGGGCACTGAAGCTTTCTTT. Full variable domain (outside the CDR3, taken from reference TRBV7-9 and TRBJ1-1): DTGVSQNPRHKITKRGQNVTFRCDPISEHNRLYWYRQTLGQGPEFLTYFQNEAQLEKSRLLSDRFSAERPKGSFSTLEIQRTEQGDSAMYLCASSLGAGGTEAFFGQGTRLTVV.

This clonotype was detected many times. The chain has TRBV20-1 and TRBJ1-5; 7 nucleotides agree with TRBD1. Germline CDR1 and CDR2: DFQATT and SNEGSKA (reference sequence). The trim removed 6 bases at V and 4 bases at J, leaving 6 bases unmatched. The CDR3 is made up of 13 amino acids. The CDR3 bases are TGCAGTGCAATCGGACAGGAAAATCAGCCCCAGCATTTT. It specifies CSAIGQENQPQHF.

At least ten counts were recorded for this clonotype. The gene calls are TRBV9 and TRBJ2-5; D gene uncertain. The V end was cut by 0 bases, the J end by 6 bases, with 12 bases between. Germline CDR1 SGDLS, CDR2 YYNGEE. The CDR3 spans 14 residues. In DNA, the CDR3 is TGTGCCAGCAGCGTAGAGGACGGCTTAAAGACCCAGTACTTC. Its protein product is CASSVEDGLKTQYF.

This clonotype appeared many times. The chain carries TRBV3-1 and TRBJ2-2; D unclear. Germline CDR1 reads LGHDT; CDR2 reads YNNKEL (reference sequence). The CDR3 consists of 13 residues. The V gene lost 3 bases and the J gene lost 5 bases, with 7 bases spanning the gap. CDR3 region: CASSHWSTGELFF. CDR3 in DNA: TGTGCCAGCAGCCACTGGTCAACCGGGGAGCTGTTTTTT.

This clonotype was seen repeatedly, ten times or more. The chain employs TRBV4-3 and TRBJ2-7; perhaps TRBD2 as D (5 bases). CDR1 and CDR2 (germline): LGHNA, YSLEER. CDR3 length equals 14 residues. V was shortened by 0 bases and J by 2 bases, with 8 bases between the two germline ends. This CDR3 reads CASSQERGPYEQYF. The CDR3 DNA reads TGCGCCAGCAGCCAAGAAAGAGGGCCCTACGAGCAGTACTTC.

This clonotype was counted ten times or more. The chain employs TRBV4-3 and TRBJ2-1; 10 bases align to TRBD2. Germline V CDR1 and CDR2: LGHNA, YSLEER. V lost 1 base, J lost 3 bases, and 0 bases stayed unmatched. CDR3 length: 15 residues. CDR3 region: CASSQGTSGYNEQFF. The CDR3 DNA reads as TGCGCCAGCAGCCAAGGGACTAGCGGCTACAATGAGCAGTTCTTC.

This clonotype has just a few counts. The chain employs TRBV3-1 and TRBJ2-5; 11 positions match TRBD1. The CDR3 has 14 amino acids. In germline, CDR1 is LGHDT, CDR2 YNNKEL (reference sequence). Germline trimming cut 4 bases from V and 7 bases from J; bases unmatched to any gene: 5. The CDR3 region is CASSRGQGAGTQYF. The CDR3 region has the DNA TGTGCCAGCAGCCGCGGACAGGGGGCCGGGACCCAGTACTTC.

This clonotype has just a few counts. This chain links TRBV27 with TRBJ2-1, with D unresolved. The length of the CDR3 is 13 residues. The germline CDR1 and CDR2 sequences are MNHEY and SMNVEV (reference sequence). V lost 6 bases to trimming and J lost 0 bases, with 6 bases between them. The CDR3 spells CASSSRSYNEQFF. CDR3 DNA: TGTGCCAGCAGCTCGCGCTCCTACAATGAGCAGTTCTTC.

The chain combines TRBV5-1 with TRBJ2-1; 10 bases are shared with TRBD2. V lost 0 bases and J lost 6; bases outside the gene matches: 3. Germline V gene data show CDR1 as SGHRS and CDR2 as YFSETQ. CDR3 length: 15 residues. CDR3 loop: CASSLGASGGNEQFF. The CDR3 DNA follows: TGCGCCAGCAGCTTGGGGGCTAGCGGGGGCAATGAGCAGTTCTTC.

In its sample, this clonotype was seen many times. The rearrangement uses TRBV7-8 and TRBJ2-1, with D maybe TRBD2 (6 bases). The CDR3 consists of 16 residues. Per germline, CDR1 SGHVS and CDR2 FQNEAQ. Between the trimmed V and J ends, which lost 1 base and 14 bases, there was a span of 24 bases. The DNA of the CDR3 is TGTGCCAGCAGCTTAGAAGGCGGGACGAACCCTCTTACCAAGTTCTTC. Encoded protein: CASSLEGGTNPLTKFF.

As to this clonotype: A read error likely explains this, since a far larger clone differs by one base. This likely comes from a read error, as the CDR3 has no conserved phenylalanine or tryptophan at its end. CDR3 bases: TGTGCCACCAGCAGAGATCGGGCTAGCTCCTACAATGAGCAGTTCCTC. This gives the protein CATSRDRASSYNEQFL. V usage is TRBV13 and J usage is TRBJ2-1; D is uncertain. Germline V lookup: CDR1 PRHDT, CDR2 FYEKMQ (reference sequence). The CDR3 is made up of 16 amino acids.

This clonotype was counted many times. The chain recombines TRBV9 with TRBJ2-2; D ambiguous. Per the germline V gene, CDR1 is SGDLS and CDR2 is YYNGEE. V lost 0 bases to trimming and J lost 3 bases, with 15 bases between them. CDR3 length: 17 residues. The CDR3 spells CASSVGAQLRDTGELFF. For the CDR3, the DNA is TGTGCCAGCAGCGTAGGGGCACAGCTGCGAGACACCGGGGAGCTGTTTTTT.

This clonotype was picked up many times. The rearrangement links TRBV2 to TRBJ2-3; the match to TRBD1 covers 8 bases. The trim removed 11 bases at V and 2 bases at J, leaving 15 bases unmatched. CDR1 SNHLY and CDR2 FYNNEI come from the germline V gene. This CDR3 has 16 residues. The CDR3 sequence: CADQADRGVPTDTQYF. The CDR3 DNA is TGTGCCGACCAAGCCGACAGGGGAGTCCCCACAGATACGCAGTATTTT.

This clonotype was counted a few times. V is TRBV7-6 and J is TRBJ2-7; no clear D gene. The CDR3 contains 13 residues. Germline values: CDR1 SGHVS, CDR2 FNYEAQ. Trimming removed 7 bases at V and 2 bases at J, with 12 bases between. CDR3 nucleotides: TGTGCCAGCAACCCAGGTCCGGCCTACGAGCAGTACTTC. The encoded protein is CASNPGPAYEQYF.

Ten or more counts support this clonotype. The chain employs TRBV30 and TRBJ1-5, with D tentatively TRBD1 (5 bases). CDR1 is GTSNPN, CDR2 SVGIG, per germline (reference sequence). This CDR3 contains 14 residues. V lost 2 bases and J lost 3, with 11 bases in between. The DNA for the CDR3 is TGTGCCTGGAGTCGTGGCAGGGACAATCAGCCCCAGCATTTT. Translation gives CAWSRGRDNQPQHF.

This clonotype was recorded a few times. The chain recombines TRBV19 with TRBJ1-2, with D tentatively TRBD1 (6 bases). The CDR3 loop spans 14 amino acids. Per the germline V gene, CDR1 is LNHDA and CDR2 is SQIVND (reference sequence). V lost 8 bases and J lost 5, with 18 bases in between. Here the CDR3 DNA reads TGTGCCAGTCGACACCCAGGGGCCCCGTATGGCTACACCTTC. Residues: CASRHPGAPYGYTF.

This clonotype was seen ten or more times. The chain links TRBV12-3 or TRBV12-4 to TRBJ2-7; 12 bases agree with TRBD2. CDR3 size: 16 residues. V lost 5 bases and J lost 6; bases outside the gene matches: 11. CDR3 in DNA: TGTGCCAGCAGTCCCCGGCGACTAGCGGGAGACGGCGAGCAGTACTTC. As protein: CASSPRRLAGDGEQYF.

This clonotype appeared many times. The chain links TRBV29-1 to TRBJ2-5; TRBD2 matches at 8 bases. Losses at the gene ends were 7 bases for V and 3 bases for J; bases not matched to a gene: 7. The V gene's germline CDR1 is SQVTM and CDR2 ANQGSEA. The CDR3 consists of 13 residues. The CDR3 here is CSANPGLEETQYF. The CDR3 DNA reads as TGCAGCGCTAACCCGGGACTAGAAGAGACCCAGTACTTC.

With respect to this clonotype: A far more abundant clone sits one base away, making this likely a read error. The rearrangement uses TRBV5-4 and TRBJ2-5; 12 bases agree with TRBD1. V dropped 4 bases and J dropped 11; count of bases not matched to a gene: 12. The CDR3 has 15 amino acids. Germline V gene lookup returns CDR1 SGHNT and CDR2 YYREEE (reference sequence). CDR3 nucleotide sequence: TGTGCCAGCAGCAGGGAGGGACAGGGGGCGGATGAGCAGTACTTC. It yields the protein CASSREGQGADEQYF.

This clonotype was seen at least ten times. In nucleotides, the CDR3 is TGTGCCGGAAAGACTAGCGGGAGAGGGAAAACCGGGGAGCTGTTTTTT. As protein: CAGKTSGRGKTGELFF. The gene calls are TRBV6-2 or TRBV6-3 and TRBJ2-2, with 12 positions matching TRBD2. The junction had 12 bases not matched to a gene; V was cut back by 11 bases and J by 5 bases. CDR3 length: 16 amino acids. Germline V gives CDR1 MNHEY, CDR2 SVGEGT.

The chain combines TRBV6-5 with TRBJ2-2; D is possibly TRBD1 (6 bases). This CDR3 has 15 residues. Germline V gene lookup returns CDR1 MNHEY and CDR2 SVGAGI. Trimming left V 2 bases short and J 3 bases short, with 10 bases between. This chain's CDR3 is CASSYTYRDTGELFF. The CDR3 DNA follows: TGTGCCAGCAGTTACACCTACAGGGACACCGGGGAGCTGTTTTTT.

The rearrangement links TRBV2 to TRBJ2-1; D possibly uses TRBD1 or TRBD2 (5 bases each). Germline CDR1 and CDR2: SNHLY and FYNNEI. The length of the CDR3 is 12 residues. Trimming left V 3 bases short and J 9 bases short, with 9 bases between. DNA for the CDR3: TGTGCCAGCAGTGATGGGGGTAGTGAGCAGTTCTTC. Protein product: CASSDGGSEQFF.

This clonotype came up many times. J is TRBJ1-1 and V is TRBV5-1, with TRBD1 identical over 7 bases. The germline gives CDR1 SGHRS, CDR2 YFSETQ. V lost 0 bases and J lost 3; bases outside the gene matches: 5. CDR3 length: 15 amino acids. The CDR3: CASSLAQGGHTEAFF. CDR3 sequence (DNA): TGCGCCAGCAGCTTGGCTCAAGGGGGCCACACTGAAGCTTTCTTT.